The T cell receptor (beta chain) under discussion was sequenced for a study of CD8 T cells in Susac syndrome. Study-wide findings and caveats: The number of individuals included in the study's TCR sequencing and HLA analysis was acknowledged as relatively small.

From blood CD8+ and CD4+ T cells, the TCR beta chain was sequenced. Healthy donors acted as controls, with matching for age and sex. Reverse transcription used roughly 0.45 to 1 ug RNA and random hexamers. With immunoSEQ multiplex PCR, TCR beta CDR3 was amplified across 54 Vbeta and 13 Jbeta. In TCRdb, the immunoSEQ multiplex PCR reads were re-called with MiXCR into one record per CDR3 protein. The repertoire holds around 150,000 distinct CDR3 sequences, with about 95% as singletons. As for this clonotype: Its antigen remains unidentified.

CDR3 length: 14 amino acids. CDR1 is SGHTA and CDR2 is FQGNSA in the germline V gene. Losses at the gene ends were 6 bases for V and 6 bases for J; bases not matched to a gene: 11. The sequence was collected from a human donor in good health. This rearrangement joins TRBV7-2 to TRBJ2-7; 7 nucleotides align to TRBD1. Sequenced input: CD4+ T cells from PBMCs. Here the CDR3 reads CASRTGTAASEQYF. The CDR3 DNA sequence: TGTGCCAGCAGGACCGGGACAGCAGCAAGCGAGCAGTACTTC.